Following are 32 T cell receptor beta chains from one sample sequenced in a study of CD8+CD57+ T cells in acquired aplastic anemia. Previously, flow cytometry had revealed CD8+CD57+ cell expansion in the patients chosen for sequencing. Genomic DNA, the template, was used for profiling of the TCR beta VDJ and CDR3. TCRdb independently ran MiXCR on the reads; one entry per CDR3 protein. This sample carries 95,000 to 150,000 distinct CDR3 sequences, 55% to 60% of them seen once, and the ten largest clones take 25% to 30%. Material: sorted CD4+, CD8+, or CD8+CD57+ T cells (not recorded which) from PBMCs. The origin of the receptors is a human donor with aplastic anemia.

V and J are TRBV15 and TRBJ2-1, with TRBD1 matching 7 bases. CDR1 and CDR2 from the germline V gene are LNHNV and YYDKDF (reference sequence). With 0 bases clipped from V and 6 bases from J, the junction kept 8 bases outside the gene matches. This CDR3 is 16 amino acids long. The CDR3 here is CATSRDSGTVFNEQFF. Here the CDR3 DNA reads TGTGCCACCAGCAGAGATTCCGGGACAGTCTTCAATGAGCAGTTCTTC.

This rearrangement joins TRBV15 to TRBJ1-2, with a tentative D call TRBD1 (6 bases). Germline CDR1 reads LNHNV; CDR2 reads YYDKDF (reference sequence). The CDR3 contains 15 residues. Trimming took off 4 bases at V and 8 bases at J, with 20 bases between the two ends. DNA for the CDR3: TGTGCCACCAGCACTCAACGGAACAGGGTGGTGGGCTACACCTTC. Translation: CATSTQRNRVVGYTF.

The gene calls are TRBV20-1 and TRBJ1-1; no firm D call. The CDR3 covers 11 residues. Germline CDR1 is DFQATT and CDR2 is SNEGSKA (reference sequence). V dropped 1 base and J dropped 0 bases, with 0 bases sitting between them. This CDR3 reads CSARVNTEAFF. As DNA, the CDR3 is TGCAGTGCTAGAGTGAACACTGAAGCTTTCTTT.

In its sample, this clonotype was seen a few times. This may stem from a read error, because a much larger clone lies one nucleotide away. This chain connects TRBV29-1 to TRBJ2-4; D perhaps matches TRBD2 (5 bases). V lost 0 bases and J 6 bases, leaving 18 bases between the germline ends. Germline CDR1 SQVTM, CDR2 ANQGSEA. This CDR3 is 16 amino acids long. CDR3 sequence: CSVEDPLVGRANIQYF. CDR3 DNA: TGCAGCGTTGAAGATCCCCTTGTGGGGAGAGCAAACATTCAGTACTTC.

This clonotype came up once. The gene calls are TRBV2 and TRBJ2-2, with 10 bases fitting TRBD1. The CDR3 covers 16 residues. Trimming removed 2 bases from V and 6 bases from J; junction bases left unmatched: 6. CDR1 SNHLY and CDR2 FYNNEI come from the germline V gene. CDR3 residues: CASSERDRGIAGELFF. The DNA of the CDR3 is TGTGCCAGCAGTGAAAGGGACAGGGGTATCGCCGGGGAGCTGTTTTTT.

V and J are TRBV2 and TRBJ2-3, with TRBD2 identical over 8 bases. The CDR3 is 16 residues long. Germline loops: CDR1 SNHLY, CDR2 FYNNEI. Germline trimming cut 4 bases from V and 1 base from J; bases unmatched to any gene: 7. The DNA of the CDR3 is TGTGCCAGCAGTGCCATAGCGGGAACTCGCACAGATACGCAGTATTTT. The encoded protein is CASSAIAGTRTDTQYF. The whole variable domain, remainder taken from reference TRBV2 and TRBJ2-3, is EPEVTQTPSHQVTQMGQEVILRCVPISNHLYFYWYRQILGQKVEFLVSFYNNEISEKSEIFDDQFSVERPDGSNFTLKIRSTKLEDSAMYFCASSAIAGTRTDTQYFGPGTRLTVL.

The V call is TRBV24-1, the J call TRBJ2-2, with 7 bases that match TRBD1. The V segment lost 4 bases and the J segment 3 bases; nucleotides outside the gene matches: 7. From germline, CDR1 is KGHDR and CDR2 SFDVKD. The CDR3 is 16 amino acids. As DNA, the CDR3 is TGTGCCACCAGTGACCCAGACAGGGTATACACCGGGGAGCTGTTTTTT. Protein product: CATSDPDRVYTGELFF.

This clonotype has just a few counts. The CDR3 reads CASSIGLYSYEQYF. The CDR3 nucleotides read TGTGCCAGTAGTATCGGCCTTTACTCCTACGAGCAGTACTTC. V usage is TRBV19 and J usage is TRBJ2-7; D is unresolved. The V end lost 3 bases, the J end lost 0 bases, and 9 bases lay between the germline ends. Germline CDR1 and CDR2: LNHDA and SQIVND (reference sequence). The CDR3 runs to 14 residues. Looking up the rest from reference TRBV19 and TRBJ2-7 gives the full variable domain: DGGITQSPKYLFRKEGQNVTLSCEQNLNHDAMYWYRQDPGQGLRLIYYSQIVNDFQKGDIAEGYSVSREKKESFPLTVTSAQKNPTAFYLCASSIGLYSYEQYFGPGTRLTVT.

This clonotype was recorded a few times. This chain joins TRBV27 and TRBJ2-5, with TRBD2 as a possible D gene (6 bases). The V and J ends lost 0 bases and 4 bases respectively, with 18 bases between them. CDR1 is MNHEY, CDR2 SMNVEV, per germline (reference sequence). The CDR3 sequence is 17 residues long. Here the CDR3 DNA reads TGTGCCAGCAGTTTATCGTATTGGACTACCTCCGGAGAGACCCAGTACTTC. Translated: CASSLSYWTTSGETQYF.

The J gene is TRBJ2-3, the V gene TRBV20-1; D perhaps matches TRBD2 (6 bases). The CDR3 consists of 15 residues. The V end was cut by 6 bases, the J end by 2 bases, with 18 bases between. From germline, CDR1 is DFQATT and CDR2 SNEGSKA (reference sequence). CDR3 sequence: CSASSVREYTDTQYF. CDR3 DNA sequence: TGCAGTGCCAGCAGCGTACGGGAGTACACAGATACGCAGTATTTT.

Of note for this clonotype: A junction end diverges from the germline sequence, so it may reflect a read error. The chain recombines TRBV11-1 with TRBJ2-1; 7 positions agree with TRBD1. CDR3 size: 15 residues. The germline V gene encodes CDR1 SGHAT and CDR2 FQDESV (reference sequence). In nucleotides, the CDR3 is TGTGCCAGCAGCCCATTCAGGGACAGAGTCAATGAGCAGCTCTTC. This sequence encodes CASSPFRDRVNEQLF.

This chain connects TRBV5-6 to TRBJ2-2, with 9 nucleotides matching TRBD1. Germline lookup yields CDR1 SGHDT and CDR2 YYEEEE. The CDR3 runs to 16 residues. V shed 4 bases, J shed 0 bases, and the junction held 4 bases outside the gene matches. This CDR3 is CASSIRQGANTGELFF. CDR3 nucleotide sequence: TGTGCCAGCAGCATCCGACAGGGGGCGAACACCGGGGAGCTGTTTTTT.

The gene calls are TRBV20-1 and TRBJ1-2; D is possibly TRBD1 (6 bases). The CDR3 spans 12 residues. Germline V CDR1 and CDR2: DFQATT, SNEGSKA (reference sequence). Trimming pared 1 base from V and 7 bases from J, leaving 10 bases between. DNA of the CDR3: TGCAGTGCTAGAGGGGGGGGCTTTGGCTACACCTTC. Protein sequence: CSARGGGFGYTF.

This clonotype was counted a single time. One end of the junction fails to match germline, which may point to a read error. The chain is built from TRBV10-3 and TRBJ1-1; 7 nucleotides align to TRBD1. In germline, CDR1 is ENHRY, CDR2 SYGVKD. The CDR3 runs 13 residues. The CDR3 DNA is TGTGCCATCAGTGAGTGGGACAGCGCTGAGGCTTTCTTT. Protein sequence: CAISEWDSAEAFF.

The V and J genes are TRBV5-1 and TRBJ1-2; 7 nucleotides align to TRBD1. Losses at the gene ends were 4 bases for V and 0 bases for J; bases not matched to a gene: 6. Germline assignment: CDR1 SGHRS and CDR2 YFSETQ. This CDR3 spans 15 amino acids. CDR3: CASSLRDSPNYGYTF. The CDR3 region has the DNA TGCGCCAGCAGCCTACGGGACAGCCCTAACTATGGCTACACCTTC.

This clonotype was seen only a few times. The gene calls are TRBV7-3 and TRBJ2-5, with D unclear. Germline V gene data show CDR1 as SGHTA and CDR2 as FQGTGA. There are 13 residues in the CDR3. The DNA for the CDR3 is TGTGCAAGGCATGTCGACGCCCAAGAGACCCAGTACTTC. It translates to CARHVDAQETQYF.

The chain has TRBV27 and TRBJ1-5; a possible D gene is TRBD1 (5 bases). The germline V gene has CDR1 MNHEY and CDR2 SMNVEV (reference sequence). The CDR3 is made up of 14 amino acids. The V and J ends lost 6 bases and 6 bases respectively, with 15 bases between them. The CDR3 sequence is CASSVGAGSQPQHF. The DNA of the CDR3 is TGTGCCAGCAGCGTAGGGGCAGGGTCTCAGCCCCAGCATTTT.

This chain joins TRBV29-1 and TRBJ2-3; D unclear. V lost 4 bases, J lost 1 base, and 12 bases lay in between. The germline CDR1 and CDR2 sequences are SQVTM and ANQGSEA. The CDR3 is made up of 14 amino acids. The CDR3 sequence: CSVVGQLRTDTQYF. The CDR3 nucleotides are TGCAGCGTTGTAGGCCAGTTACGCACAGATACGCAGTATTTT.

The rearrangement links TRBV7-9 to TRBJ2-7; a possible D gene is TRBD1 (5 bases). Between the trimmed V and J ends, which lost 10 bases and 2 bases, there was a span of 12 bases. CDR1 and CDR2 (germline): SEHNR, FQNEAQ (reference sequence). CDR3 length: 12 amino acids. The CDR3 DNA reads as TGTGCCACCTCGGACACTACCTACGAGCAGTACTTC. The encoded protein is CATSDTTYEQYF.

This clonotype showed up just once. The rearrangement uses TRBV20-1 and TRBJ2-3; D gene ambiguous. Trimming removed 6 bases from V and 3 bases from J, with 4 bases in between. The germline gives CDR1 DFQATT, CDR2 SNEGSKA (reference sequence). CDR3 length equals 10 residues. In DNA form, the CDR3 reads TGCAGTGCCAAGACAGATACGCAGTATTTT. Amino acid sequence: CSAKTDTQYF.

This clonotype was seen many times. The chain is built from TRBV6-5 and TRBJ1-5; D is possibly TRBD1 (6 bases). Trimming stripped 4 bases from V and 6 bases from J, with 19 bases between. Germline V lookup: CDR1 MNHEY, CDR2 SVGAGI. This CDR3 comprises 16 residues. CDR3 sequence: CASSWRGRGVGQPQHF. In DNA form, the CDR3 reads TGTGCCAGCAGTTGGCGCGGCAGGGGAGTAGGTCAGCCCCAGCATTTT.

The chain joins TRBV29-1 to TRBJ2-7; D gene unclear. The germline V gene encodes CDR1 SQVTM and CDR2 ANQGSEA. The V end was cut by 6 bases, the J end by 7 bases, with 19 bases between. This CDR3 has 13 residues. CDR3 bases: TGCAGCGTCTACACCCGGGCTAGGCGGGAGCAGTACTTC. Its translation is CSVYTRARREQYF.

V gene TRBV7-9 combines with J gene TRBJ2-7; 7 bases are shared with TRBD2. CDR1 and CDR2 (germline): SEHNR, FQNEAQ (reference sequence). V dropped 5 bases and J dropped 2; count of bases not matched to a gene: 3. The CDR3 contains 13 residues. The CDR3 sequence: CASSPSGPYEQYF. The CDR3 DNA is TGTGCCAGCAGCCCTAGCGGCCCCTACGAGCAGTACTTC.

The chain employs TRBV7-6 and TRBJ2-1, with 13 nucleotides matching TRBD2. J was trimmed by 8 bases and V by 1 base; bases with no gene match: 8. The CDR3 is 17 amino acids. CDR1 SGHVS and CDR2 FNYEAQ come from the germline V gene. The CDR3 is CASSLGPTSGRGYEQFF. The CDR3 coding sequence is TGTGCCAGCAGCTTAGGGCCAACTAGCGGGAGGGGCTATGAGCAGTTCTTC.

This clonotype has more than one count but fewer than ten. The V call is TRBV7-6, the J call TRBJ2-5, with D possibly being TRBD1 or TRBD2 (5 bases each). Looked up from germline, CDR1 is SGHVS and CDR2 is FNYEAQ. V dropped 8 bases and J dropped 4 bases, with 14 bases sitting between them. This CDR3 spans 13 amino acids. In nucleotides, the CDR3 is TGTGCCAGCCTCCCCGGGGACGTAGAGACCCAGTACTTC. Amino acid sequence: CASLPGDVETQYF.

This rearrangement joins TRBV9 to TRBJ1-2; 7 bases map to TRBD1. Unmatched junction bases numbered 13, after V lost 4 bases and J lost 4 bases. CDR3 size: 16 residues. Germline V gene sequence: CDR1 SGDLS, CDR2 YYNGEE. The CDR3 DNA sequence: TGTGCCAGCAGCCCCACAGACAGGGCGGGTGTCTATGGCTACACCTTC. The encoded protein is CASSPTDRAGVYGYTF.

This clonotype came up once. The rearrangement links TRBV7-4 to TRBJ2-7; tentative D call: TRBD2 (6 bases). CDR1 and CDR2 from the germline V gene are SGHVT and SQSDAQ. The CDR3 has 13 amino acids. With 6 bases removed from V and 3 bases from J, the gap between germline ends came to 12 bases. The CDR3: CASSEEDYYEQYF. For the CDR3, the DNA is TGTGCCAGCAGTGAAGAGGACTACTACGAGCAGTACTTC.

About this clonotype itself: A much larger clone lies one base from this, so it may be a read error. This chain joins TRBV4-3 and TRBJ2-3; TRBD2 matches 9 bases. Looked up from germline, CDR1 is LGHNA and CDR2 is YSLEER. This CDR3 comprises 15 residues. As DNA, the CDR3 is TGCGCCAGCAGCCAGCGCGGGGGGGCGGCAGATACGCAGTGTTTT. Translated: CASSQRGGAADTQCF.

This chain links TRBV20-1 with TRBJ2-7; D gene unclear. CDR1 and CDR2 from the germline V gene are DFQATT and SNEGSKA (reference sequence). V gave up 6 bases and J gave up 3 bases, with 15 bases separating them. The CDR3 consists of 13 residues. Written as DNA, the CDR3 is TGCAGTGCCATAGGATTGGGCCTCTACGAGCAGTACTTC. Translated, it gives CSAIGLGLYEQYF.

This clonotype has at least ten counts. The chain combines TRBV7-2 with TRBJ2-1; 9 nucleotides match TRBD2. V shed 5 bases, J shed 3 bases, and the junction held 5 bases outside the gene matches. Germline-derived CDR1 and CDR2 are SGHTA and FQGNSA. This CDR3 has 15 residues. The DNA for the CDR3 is TGTGCCAGCAGCACCCGGACTAGCGTCTACAATGAGCAGTTCTTC. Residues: CASSTRTSVYNEQFF.

The CDR3 spells CASSEIQGTEAFF. CDR3 sequence (DNA): TGTGCCAGCAGTGAAATTCAGGGGACTGAAGCTTTCTTT. This chain connects TRBV25-1 to TRBJ1-1; D is perhaps TRBD1 (6 bases). This CDR3 has 13 residues. Germline V gene sequence: CDR1 MGHDK, CDR2 SYGVNS. The germline V and J ends were trimmed by 2 bases and 5 bases, with 9 bases remaining between them.

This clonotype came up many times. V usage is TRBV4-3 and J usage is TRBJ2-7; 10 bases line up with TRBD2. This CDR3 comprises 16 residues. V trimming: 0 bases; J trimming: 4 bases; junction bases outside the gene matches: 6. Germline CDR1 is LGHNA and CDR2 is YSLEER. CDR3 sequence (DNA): TGCGCCAGCAGCCAAGATTACCCTAGCGGGGGATACGAGCAGTACTTC. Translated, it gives CASSQDYPSGGYEQYF.